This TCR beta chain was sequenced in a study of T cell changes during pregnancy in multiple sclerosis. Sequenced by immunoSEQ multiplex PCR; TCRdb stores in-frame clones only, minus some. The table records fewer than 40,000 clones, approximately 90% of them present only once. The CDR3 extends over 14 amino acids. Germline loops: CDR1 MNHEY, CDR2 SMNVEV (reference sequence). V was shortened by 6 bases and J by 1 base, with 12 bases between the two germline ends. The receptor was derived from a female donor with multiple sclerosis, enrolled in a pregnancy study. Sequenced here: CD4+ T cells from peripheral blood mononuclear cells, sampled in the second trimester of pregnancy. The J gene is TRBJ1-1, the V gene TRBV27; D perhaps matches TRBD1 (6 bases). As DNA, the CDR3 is TGTGCCAGCAGGGGACAAACCTCGAACACTGAAGCTTTCTTT. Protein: CASRGQTSNTEAFF.